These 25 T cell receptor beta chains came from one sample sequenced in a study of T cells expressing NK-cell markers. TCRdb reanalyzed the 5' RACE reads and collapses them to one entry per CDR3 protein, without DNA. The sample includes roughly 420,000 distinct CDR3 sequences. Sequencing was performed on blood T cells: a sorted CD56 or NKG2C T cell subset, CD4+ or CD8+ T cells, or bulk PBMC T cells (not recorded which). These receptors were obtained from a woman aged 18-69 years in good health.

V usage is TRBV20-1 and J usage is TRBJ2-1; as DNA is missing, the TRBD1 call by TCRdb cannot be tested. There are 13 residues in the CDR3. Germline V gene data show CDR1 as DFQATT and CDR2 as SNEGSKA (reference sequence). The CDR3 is CSANVQPHDEQFF.

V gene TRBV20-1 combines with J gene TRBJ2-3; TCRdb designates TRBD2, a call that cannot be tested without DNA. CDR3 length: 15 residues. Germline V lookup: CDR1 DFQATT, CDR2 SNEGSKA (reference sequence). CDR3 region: CSARMGLAVTDTQYF.

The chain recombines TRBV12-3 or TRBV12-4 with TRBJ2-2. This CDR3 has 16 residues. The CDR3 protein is CASSLGSSKIPGELFF.

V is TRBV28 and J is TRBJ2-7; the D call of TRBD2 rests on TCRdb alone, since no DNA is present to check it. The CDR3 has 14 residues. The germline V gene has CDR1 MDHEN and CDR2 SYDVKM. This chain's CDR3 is CASSTRASAYEQYF.

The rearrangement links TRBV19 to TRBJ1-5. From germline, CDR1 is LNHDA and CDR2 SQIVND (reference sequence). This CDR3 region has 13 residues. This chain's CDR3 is CASSPHSNQPQHF. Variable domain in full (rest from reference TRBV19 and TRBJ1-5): DGGITQSPKYLFRKEGQNVTLSCEQNLNHDAMYWYRQDPGQGLRLIYYSQIVNDFQKGDIAEGYSVSREKKESFPLTVTSAQKNPTAFYLCASSPHSNQPQHFGDGTRLSIL.

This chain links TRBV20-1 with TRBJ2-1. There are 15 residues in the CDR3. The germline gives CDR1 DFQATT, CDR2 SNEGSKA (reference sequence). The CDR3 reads CSARDPDRPYNEQFF.

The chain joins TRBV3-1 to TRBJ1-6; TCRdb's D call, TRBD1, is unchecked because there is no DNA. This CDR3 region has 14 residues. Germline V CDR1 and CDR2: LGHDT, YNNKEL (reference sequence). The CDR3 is CASSQGGYNSPLHF.

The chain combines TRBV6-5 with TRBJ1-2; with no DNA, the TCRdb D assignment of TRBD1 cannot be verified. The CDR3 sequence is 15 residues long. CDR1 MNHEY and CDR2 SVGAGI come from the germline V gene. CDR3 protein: CASSYSTGGDYGYTF.

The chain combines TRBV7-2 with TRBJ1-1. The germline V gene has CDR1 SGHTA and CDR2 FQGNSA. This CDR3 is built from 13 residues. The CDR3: CASSWRGNTEAFF.

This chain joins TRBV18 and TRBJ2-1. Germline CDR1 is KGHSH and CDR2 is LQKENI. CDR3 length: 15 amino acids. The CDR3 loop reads CASSPPGNRGHEQFF.

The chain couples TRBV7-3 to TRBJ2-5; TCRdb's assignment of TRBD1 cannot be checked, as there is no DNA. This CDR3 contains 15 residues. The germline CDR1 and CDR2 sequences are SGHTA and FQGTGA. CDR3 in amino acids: CASSSGQGGMETQYF.

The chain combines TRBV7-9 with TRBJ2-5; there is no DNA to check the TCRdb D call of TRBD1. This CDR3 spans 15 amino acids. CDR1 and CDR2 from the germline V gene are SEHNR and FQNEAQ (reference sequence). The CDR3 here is CASSPTGAIQETQYF.

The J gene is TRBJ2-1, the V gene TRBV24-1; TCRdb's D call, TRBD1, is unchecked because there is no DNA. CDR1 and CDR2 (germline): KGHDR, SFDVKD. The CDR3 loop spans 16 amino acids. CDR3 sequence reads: CATSTPMTGDNNEQFF.

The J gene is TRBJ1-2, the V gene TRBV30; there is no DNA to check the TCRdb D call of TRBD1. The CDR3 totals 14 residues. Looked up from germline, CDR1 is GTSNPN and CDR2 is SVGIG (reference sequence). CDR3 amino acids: CAWSVLGGGYGYTF.

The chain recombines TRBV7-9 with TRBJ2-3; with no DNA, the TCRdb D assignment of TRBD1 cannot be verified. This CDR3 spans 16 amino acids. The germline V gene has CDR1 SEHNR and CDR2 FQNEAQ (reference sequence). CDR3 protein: CASSFRTGGASDTQYF.

CDR3 amino acids: CASSNGQGDGYTF. The chain is built from TRBV7-9 and TRBJ1-2; TCRdb gives TRBD1 as the D gene, but with no DNA this cannot be confirmed. Per germline, CDR1 SEHNR and CDR2 FQNEAQ (reference sequence). This CDR3 is 13 amino acids long.

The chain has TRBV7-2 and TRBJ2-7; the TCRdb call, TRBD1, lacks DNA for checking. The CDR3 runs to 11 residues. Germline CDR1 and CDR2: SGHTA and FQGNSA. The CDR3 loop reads CASSWGVEQYF.

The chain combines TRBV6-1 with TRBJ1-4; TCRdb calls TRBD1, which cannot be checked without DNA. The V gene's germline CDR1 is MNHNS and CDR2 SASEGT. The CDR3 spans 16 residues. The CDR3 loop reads CASSAGQPLTNEKLFF.

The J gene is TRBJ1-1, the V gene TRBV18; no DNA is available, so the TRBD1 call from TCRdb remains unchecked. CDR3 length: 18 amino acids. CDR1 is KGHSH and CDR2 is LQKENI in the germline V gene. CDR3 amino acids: CASSPPGTGPLMNTEAFF.

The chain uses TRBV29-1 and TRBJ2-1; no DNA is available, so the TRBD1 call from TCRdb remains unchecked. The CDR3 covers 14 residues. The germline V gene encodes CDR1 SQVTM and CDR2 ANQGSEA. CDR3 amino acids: CSVVGTGYYNEQFF.

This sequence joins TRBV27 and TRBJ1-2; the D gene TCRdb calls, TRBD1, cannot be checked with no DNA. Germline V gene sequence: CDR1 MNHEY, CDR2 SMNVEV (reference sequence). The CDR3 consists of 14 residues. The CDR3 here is CASSLTGTASGYTF.

The CDR3 region is CSVEALSPGQRGEAFF. V usage is TRBV29-1 and J usage is TRBJ1-1; as DNA is missing, the TRBD1 call by TCRdb cannot be tested. The CDR3 is 16 amino acids. CDR1 is SQVTM, CDR2 ANQGSEA, per germline.

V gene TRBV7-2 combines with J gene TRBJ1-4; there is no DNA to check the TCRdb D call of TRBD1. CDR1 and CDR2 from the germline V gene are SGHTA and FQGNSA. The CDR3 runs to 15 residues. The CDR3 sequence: CASSWGRTGVEKLFF.

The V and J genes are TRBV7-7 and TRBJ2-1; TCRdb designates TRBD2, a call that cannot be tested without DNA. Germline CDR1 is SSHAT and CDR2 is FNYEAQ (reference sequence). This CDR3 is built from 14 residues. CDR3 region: CASSSSLANNEQFF.

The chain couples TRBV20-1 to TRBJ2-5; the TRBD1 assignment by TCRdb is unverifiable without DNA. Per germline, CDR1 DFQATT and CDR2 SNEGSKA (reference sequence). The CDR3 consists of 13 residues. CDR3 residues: CSANDWGKETQYF.